A selection of T cell receptor beta chains follows, all from one sample in a study of OX40 agonist ivuxolimab in advanced cancers. Clones were sequenced by immunoSEQ multiplex PCR, and TCRdb holds only the in-frame ones, with some missing. Altogether 50,000 to 65,000 clones are present, roughly nine tenths being singletons, with the ten largest covering approximately 7%. This specimen was CD4+ or CD8+ T cells sorted from blood, taken in a trial of the OX40 agonist ivuxolimab. These receptors came from an adult with an advanced solid tumor such as melanoma, head and neck, liver or kidney cancer. The CDR3 runs from the conserved cysteine through the conserved F or W. A D gene is named only where the DNA matches it firmly. Clone sizes are given selectively: once, few, many, or a class where the clone is expanded.

J gene: TRBJ1-3; clone size: NA; D gene: NA; V gene: TRBV25-1; CDR3 protein: CASSEFSNTIYF; CDR3 DNA: TGTGCCAGCAGTGAATTTAGCAACACCATATATTTT
J gene: TRBJ1-1; clone size: NA; D gene: NA; V gene: TRBV25-1; CDR3 protein: CASIRLGGTEAFF; CDR3 DNA: TGTGCCAGCATTCGTCTCGGGGGCACTGAAGCTTTCTTT
J gene: TRBJ2-3; clone size: NA; D gene: TRBD2; V gene: TRBV5-1; CDR3 protein: CASSPGGTRTDTQYF; CDR3 DNA: TGCGCCAGCAGCCCGGGGGGGACTCGCACAGATACGCAGTATTTT
J gene: TRBJ1-6; clone size: NA; D gene: TRBD1; V gene: TRBV9; CDR3 protein: CASSVDPTGENSPLHF; CDR3 DNA: TGTGCCAGCAGCGTAGACCCCACAGGGGAGAACTCACCCCTCCACTTT
J gene: TRBJ1-2; clone size: NA; D gene: TRBD1; V gene: TRBV19; CDR3 protein: CASSIAPTGAGYTF; CDR3 DNA: TGTGCCAGTAGTATAGCCCCGACAGGGGCTGGCTACACCTTC
J gene: TRBJ1-4; clone size: NA; D gene: NA; V gene: TRBV20-1; CDR3 protein: CSANSEKLFF; CDR3 DNA: TGCAGTGCCAACTCTGAAAAACTGTTTTTT
J gene: TRBJ2-7; clone size: NA; D gene: NA; V gene: TRBV6-1; CDR3 protein: CASRALSYEQYF; CDR3 DNA: TGTGCCAGCAGAGCCCTGTCCTACGAGCAGTACTTC
J gene: TRBJ2-7; clone size: NA; D gene: NA; V gene: TRBV10-3; CDR3 protein: CAISEYGWSEQYF; CDR3 DNA: TGTGCCATCAGTGAGTACGGCTGGTCAGAGCAGTACTTC
J gene: TRBJ2-1; clone size: NA; D gene: NA; V gene: TRBV11-2; CDR3 protein: CASSLKGRRNEQFF; CDR3 DNA: TGTGCCAGCAGCTTAAAAGGTAGGCGCAATGAGCAGTTCTTC
J gene: TRBJ1-3; clone size: once; D gene: NA; V gene: TRBV7-9; CDR3 protein: CASSFRQMSSGNTIYF; CDR3 DNA: TGTGCCAGCAGCTTTCGGCAGATGAGCTCTGGAAACACCATATATTTT
J gene: TRBJ1-4; clone size: NA; D gene: NA; V gene: TRBV10-1; CDR3 protein: CASSEAGANEKLFF; CDR3 DNA: TGCGCCAGCAGTGAGGCAGGGGCGAACGAAAAACTGTTTTTT
J gene: TRBJ1-4; clone size: NA; D gene: TRBD1; V gene: TRBV18; CDR3 protein: CASSPQTGGNEKLFF; CDR3 DNA: TGTGCCAGCTCACCCCAGACAGGGGGGAATGAAAAACTGTTTTTT
J gene: TRBJ1-3; clone size: NA; D gene: NA; V gene: TRBV2; CDR3 protein: CASSLTRGSGNTIYF; CDR3 DNA: TGTGCCAGCAGTTTAACCAGGGGCTCTGGAAACACCATATATTTT
J gene: TRBJ1-3; clone size: NA; D gene: NA; V gene: TRBV5-1; CDR3 protein: CASSLGQTGNTIYF; CDR3 DNA: TGCGCCAGCAGCTTGGGTCAAACTGGAAACACCATATATTTT